The 24 T cell receptor beta chains below come from one sample, sequenced in a study of blood T cells in healthy people across ages. A second PCR, run for about 7 to 11 cycles, used a sample-barcoded 5' primer plus a J-beta primer mix. TCRdb re-analysed the 5' RACE reads in MiXCR, keeping a single row per CDR3 protein. Here the sample spans approximately 850,000 distinct CDR3 sequences, over 45% being singletons. Input material: blood. The receptors shown here come from a man aged 25 to 45 in good health.

The V and J genes are TRBV4-2 and TRBJ1-5, with TRBD1 as a possible D gene (6 bases). The CDR3 is 16 amino acids. V was cut by 0 bases and J by 2 bases, with 11 bases left in between. The germline gives CDR1 LGHNA, CDR2 YNFKEQ. CDR3 bases: TGTGCCAGCAGCCAAGATTCAGGGGAGGGCAATCAGCCCCAGCATTTT. It codes for CASSQDSGEGNQPQHF.

This clonotype was recorded many times. V is TRBV20-1 and J is TRBJ2-2, with 7 bases aligning to TRBD2. Germline V gene sequence: CDR1 DFQATT, CDR2 SNEGSKA (reference sequence). V shed 3 bases, J shed 1 base, and the junction held 2 bases outside the gene matches. The CDR3 consists of 14 residues. The CDR3 loop reads CSARTSRNTGELFF. The CDR3 bases are TGCAGTGCTAGGACTAGCCGGAACACCGGGGAGCTGTTTTTT.

The gene calls are TRBV7-2 and TRBJ1-2, with TRBD1 identical over 9 bases. Germline V gene sequence: CDR1 SGHTA, CDR2 FQGNSA. The CDR3 extends over 15 amino acids. Trimming at V came to 4 bases and at J to 2 bases, leaving 5 bases not matched to a gene. DNA for the CDR3: TGTGCCAGCAGCTCCCCCGGGACAGGGAACTATGGCTACACCTTC. Protein: CASSSPGTGNYGYTF.

This clonotype was detected only a few times. This rearrangement joins TRBV20-1 to TRBJ2-7, with 8 bases fitting TRBD1. From germline, CDR1 is DFQATT and CDR2 SNEGSKA (reference sequence). Unmatched junction bases numbered 8, after V lost 5 bases and J lost 2 bases. This CDR3 is built from 14 residues. The CDR3 sequence is CSAPPRGQPYEQYF. DNA of the CDR3: TGCAGTGCTCCGCCCAGGGGGCAACCCTACGAGCAGTACTTC.

This clonotype has just a few counts. This rearrangement joins TRBV4-3 to TRBJ2-1; 8 nucleotides match TRBD2. The germline gives CDR1 LGHNA, CDR2 YSLEER. The CDR3 sequence is 13 residues long. The V segment lost 3 bases and the J segment 10 bases; nucleotides outside the gene matches: 5. As DNA, the CDR3 is TGCGCCAGCAGCCAGGCGGGGGGAGTCGAGCAGTTCTTC. Its protein is CASSQAGGVEQFF.

The chain links TRBV14 to TRBJ2-1; weak D call: TRBD1 (6 bases). The CDR3 consists of 13 residues. V dropped 4 bases and J dropped 9 bases, with 13 bases sitting between them. Germline-derived CDR1 and CDR2 are SGHDN and FVKESK. In DNA form, the CDR3 reads TGTGCCAGCAGCCCAGAGTTGGACAGTGAGCAGTTCTTC. Its translation: CASSPELDSEQFF. Together with reference TRBV14 and TRBJ2-1, the CDR3 gives the full variable domain: EAGVTQFPSHSVIEKGQTVTLRCDPISGHDNLYWYRRVMGKEIKFLLHFVKESKQDESGMPNNRFLAERTGGTYSTLKVQPAELEDSGVYFCASSPELDSEQFFGPGTRLTVL.

This clonotype was seen more than once but under ten times. This sequence joins TRBV27 and TRBJ2-3, with TRBD2 matching over 9 bases. Losses at the gene ends were 5 bases for V and 2 bases for J; bases not matched to a gene: 8. This CDR3 is 16 amino acids long. Looked up from germline, CDR1 is MNHEY and CDR2 is SMNVEV (reference sequence). The CDR3: CASSPWTSENTDTQYF. In nucleotides, the CDR3 is TGTGCCAGCAGTCCTTGGACTAGCGAGAACACAGATACGCAGTATTTT.

CDR3 sequence reads: CASRPRVVGTQYF. CDR3 DNA sequence: TGTGCCAGCAGACCCCGGGTAGTGGGGACCCAGTACTTC. V is TRBV7-9 and J is TRBJ2-7; unclear D gene. The J call may be incorrect, as the DNA end agrees better with TRBJ2-5. The germline V gene has CDR1 SEHNR and CDR2 FQNEAQ (reference sequence). The CDR3 sequence is 13 residues long.

V usage is TRBV5-1 and J usage is TRBJ1-6, with 9 bases aligning to TRBD1. Germline V CDR1 and CDR2: SGHRS, YFSETQ. Trimming removed 7 bases from V and 7 bases from J; junction bases left unmatched: 6. CDR3 length: 14 residues. The CDR3 DNA is TGCGCCAGCTGGGGGACAGGGAGGAATTCACCCCTCCACTTT. This gives the protein CASWGTGRNSPLHF.

This rearrangement joins TRBV7-3 to TRBJ2-4; 11 bases agree with TRBD2. The J call is doubtful: the DNA matches TRBJ2-5 better. Germline CDR1 reads SGHTA; CDR2 reads FQGTGA. The CDR3 is 16 residues long. CDR3 sequence: CASSPGTSGRKETQYF. In DNA form, the CDR3 reads TGTGCCAGCAGCCCTGGTACTAGCGGGAGAAAAGAGACCCAGTACTTC.

V and J are TRBV7-2 and TRBJ2-5; perhaps TRBD2 as D (7 bases). This CDR3 spans 15 amino acids. V gave up 3 bases and J gave up 2 bases, with 13 bases separating them. Germline CDR1 is SGHTA and CDR2 is FQGNSA. As DNA, the CDR3 is TGTGCCAGCAGCTTTGGGGGGGGGCCGCAAGAGACCCAGTACTTC. It encodes CASSFGGGPQETQYF.

The rearrangement joins TRBV11-2 to TRBJ2-1; D possibly corresponds to TRBD2 (6 bases). The V gene lost 3 bases and the J gene lost 7 bases, with 16 bases spanning the gap. CDR1 is SGHAT and CDR2 is FQNNGV in the germline V gene. The CDR3 is 15 residues long. CDR3 DNA: TGTGCCAGCAGCTTGAGTCTAGCGAATTGGAATGAGCAGTTCTTC. This sequence encodes CASSLSLANWNEQFF.

This clonotype has just one count. Here the CDR3 reads CASSLGGGDPGGAFF. CDR3 sequence (DNA): TGTGCCAGCAGCTTAGGGGGTGGTGACCCCGGCGGAGCTTTCTTT. The chain is built from TRBV7-9 and TRBJ1-1; no definite D call. Germline lookup yields CDR1 SEHNR and CDR2 FQNEAQ (reference sequence). V lost 1 base and J 10 bases, leaving 19 bases between the germline ends. The CDR3 consists of 15 residues.

This clonotype was seen only a few times. This chain connects TRBV10-3 to TRBJ2-7, with a possible D match to TRBD2 (6 bases). This CDR3 spans 13 amino acids. Germline-derived CDR1 and CDR2 are ENHRY and SYGVKD. The ends were cut back, 8 bases at V and 1 base at J, with 12 bases in the middle. The CDR3: CAIRDSTSYEQYF. In nucleotides, the CDR3 is TGTGCCATCCGGGACTCCACTTCCTACGAGCAGTACTTC.

This rearrangement joins TRBV7-3 to TRBJ2-7; possible D gene TRBD2, 6 bases. The length of the CDR3 is 14 residues. CDR1 is SGHTA, CDR2 FQGTGA, per germline. V was shortened by 5 bases and J by 1 base, with 12 bases between the two germline ends. In DNA form, the CDR3 reads TGTGCCAGCAGCACGGACTATCGGTCCTACGAGCAGTACTTC. Translated, it gives CASSTDYRSYEQYF. Complete variable domain (other parts from reference TRBV7-3 and TRBJ2-7): GAGVSQTPSNKVTEKGKYVELRCDPISGHTALYWYRQSLGQGPEFLIYFQGTGAADDSGLPNDRFFAVRPEGSVSTLKIQRTERGDSAVYLCASSTDYRSYEQYFGPGTRLTVT.

The V call is TRBV7-3, the J call TRBJ1-6, with D unresolved. There are 15 residues in the CDR3. Trimming removed 0 bases from V and 7 bases from J, with 10 bases in between. Germline CDR1 SGHTA, CDR2 FQGTGA. The CDR3 is CASSLTSTRNSPLHF. The CDR3, as DNA: TGTGCCAGCAGCTTAACTAGCACAAGAAATTCACCCCTCCACTTT. The whole variable domain, remainder taken from reference TRBV7-3 and TRBJ1-6, is GAGVSQTPSNKVTEKGKYVELRCDPISGHTALYWYRQSLGQGPEFLIYFQGTGAADDSGLPNDRFFAVRPEGSVSTLKIQRTERGDSAVYLCASSLTSTRNSPLHFGNGTRLTVT.

The genes are TRBV4-2 and TRBJ2-5; TRBD1 matches at 11 bases. The CDR3 has 16 residues. CDR1 is LGHNA, CDR2 YNFKEQ, per germline. V lost 2 bases to trimming and J lost 1 base; unmatched junction nucleotides: 3. The CDR3 sequence: CASSQRDRGFQETQYF. The CDR3 DNA is TGTGCCAGCAGCCAAAGGGACAGGGGGTTCCAAGAGACCCAGTACTTC.

This clonotype was counted between two and nine times. This chain joins TRBV20-1 and TRBJ2-5; D assignment may be TRBD1 or TRBD2 (5 bases each). Trimming took off 2 bases at V and 5 bases at J, with 21 bases between the two ends. CDR1 and CDR2 from the germline V gene are DFQATT and SNEGSKA (reference sequence). The CDR3 is made up of 16 amino acids. Here the CDR3 reads CSARLLGTRGLETQYF. The CDR3 DNA reads as TGCAGTGCTAGACTCCTGGGGACCCGCGGGTTGGAGACCCAGTACTTC.

The chain is built from TRBV6-1 and TRBJ2-1; possible D gene TRBD2, 6 bases. The CDR3 length is 13 residues. V was pared by 6 bases and J by 6 bases, with 12 bases between. The V gene's germline CDR1 is MNHNS and CDR2 SASEGT. The CDR3 bases are TGTGCCAGCAGGAAGACTAGTGCCAATGAGCAGTTCTTC. Protein: CASRKTSANEQFF.

The rearrangement uses TRBV5-1 and TRBJ2-5, with TRBD2 identical over 7 bases. The germline V gene has CDR1 SGHRS and CDR2 YFSETQ. The V gene end was trimmed by 4 bases and the J gene end by 9 bases; junction bases not matched to a gene: 18. The CDR3 is 16 residues long. The CDR3 protein is CASSVPLAREGRSQYF. The DNA for the CDR3 is TGCGCCAGCAGCGTCCCCCTAGCGAGGGAGGGTCGGTCCCAGTACTTC.

This chain connects TRBV20-1 to TRBJ2-1; 7 bases fit TRBD2. CDR1 DFQATT and CDR2 SNEGSKA come from the germline V gene (reference sequence). The CDR3 loop spans 16 amino acids. J gave up 5 bases and V 2 bases, and 12 bases lay outside the gene matches. The CDR3, as DNA: TGCAGTGCTAGACTACCGCGGGGGACCTCTAACAATGAGCAGTTCTTC. This codes for CSARLPRGTSNNEQFF.

The chain is built from TRBV7-2 and TRBJ2-1, with TRBD2 matching 9 bases. The V gene's germline CDR1 is SGHTA and CDR2 FQGNSA. Trimming removed 8 bases from V and 2 bases from J; junction bases left unmatched: 7. The CDR3 sequence is 15 residues long. This CDR3 reads CASCRASGTYNEQFF. The CDR3 DNA reads as TGTGCCAGCTGCCGTGCTAGCGGGACCTACAATGAGCAGTTCTTC. The complete variable domain, with remaining parts taken from reference TRBV7-2 and TRBJ2-1, reads GAGVSQSPSNKVTEKGKDVELRCDPISGHTALYWYRQSLGQGLEFLIYFQGNSAPDKSGLPSDRFSAERTGGSVSTLTIQRTQQEDSAVYLCASCRASGTYNEQFFGPGTRLTVL.

The chain links TRBV25-1 to TRBJ1-2; tentative D call: TRBD1 (5 bases). Between the trimmed V and J ends, which lost 6 bases and 4 bases, there was a span of 18 bases. The CDR3 consists of 15 residues. Germline V gene sequence: CDR1 MGHDK, CDR2 SYGVNS. CDR3 bases: TGTGCCAGCAGCGGTCGGAGGATGGGGCCCTATGGCTACACCTTC. This gives the protein CASSGRRMGPYGYTF.

The CDR3 spells CASSLVTGLGLAKNIQYF. CDR3 DNA: TGTGCCAGCAGCTTGGTGACAGGGCTGGGATTAGCCAAAAACATTCAGTACTTC. This chain links TRBV5-5 with TRBJ2-4; TRBD1 matches 7 bases. Germline CDR1 SGHKS, CDR2 YYEKEE (reference sequence). The CDR3 runs 18 residues. Unmatched junction bases numbered 9, after V lost 0 bases and J lost 0 bases.